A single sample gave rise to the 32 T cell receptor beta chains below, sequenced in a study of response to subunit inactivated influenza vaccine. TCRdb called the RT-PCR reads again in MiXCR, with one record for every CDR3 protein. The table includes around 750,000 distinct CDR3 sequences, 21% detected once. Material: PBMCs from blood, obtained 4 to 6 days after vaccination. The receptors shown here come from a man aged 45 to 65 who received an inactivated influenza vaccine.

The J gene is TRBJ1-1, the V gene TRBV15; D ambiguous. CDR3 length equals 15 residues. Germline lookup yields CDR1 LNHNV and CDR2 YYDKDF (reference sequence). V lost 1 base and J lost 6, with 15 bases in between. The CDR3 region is CATSRGTRQSAEAFF. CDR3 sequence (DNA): TGTGCCACCAGCAGAGGGACTAGACAATCGGCTGAAGCTTTCTTT.

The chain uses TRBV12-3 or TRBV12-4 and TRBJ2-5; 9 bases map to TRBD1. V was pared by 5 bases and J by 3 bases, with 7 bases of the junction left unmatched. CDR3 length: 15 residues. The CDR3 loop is CASSKQGAREETQYF. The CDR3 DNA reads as TGTGCCAGCAGTAAACAGGGGGCGCGGGAAGAGACCCAGTACTTC.

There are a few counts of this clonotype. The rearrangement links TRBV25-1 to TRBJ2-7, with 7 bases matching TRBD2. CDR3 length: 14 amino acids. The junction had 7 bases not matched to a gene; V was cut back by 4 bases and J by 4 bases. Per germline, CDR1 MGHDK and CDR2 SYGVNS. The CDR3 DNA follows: TGTGCCAGCAGTGCAGGACTAGGGGATTACGAGCAGTACTTC. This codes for CASSAGLGDYEQYF.

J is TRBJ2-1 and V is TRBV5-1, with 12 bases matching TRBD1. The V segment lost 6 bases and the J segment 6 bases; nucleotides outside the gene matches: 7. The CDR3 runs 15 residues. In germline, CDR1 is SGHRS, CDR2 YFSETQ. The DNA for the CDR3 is TGCGCCAGCATTACCGGGACAGGGGGCCCCAATGAGCAGTTCTTC. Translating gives CASITGTGGPNEQFF.

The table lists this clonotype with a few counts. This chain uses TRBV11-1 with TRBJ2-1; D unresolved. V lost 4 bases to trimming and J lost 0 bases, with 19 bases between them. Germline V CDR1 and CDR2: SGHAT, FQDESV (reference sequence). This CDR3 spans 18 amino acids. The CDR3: CASSSSVLSGISYNEQFF. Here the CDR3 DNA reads TGTGCCAGCAGCTCCTCTGTGCTCTCCGGAATCTCCTACAATGAGCAGTTCTTC.

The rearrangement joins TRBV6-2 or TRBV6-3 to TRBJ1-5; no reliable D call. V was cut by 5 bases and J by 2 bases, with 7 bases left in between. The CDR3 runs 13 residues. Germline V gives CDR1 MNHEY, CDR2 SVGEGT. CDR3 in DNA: TGTGCCAGCAGTGGGGTTGGCAATCAGCCCCAGCATTTT. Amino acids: CASSGVGNQPQHF.

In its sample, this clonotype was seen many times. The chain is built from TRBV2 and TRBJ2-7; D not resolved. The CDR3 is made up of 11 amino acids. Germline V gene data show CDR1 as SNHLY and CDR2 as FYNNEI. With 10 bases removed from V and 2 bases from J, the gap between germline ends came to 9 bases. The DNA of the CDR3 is TGTGCCACCTCGATAGCCTACGAGCAGTACTTC. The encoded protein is CATSIAYEQYF.

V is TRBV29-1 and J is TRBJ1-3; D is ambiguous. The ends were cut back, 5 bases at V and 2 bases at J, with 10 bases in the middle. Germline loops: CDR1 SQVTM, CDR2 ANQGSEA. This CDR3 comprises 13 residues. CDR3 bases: TGCAGCGTTCGTAGGGCTGCTGGAAACACCATATATTTT. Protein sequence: CSVRRAAGNTIYF.

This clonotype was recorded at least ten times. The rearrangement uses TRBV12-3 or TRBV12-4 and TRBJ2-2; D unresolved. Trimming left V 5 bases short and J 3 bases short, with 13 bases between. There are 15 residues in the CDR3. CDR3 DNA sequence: TGTGCCAGCAGTCGTGATGGGCCGTACACCGGGGAGCTGTTTTTT. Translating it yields CASSRDGPYTGELFF.

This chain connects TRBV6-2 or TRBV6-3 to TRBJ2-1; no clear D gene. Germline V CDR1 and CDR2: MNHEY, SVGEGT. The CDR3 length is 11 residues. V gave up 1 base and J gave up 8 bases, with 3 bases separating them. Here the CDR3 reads CASSYLDEQFF. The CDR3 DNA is TGTGCCAGCAGTTACTTGGATGAGCAGTTCTTC.

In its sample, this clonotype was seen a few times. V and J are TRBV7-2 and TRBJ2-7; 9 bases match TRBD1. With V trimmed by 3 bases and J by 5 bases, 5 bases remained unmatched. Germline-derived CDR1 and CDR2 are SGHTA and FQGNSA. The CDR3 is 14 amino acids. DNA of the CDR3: TGTGCCAGCAGCTTGGACAGGGGATACGACGAGCAGTACTTC. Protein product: CASSLDRGYDEQYF.

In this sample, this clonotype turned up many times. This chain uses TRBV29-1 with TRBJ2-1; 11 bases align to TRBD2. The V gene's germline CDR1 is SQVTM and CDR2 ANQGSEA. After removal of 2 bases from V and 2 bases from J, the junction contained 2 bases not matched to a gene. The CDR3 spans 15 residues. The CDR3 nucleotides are TGCAGCGTTGAAATACTAGCGGGAGCCTACAATGAGCAGTTCTTC. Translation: CSVEILAGAYNEQFF.

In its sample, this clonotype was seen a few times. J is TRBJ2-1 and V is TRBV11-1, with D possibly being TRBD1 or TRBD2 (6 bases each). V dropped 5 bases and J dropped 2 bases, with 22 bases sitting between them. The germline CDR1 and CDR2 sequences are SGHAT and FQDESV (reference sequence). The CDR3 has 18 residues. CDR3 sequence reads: CASSPRLGGTAPYNEQFF. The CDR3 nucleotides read TGTGCCAGCAGCCCCCGCCTAGGGGGGACTGCTCCCTACAATGAGCAGTTCTTC.

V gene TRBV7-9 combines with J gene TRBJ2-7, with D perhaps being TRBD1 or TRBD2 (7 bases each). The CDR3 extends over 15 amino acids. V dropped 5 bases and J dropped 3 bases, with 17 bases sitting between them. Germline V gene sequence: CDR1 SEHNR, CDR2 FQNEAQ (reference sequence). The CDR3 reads CASSAFPGGDYEQYF. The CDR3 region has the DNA TGTGCCAGCAGCGCCTTCCCAGGGGGGGACTACGAGCAGTACTTC.

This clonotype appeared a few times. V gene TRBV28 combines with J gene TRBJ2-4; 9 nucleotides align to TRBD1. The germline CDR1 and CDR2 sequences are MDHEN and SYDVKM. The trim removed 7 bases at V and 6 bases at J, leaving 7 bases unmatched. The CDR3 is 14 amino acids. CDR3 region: CASTQGGQGNIQYF. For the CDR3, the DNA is TGTGCCAGCACCCAGGGGGGACAGGGAAACATTCAGTACTTC.

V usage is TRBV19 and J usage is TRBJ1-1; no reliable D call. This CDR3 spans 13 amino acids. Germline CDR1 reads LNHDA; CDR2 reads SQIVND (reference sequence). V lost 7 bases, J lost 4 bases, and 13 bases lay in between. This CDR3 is CASMFRGSTEAFF. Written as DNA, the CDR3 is TGTGCCAGTATGTTTCGGGGTTCCACTGAAGCTTTCTTT.

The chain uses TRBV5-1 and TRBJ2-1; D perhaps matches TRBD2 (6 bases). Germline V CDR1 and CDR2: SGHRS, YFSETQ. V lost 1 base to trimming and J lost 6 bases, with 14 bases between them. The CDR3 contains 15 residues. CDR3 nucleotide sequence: TGCGCCAGCAGCTTGAGTATGAGCGGGTTCAATGAGCAGTTCTTC. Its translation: CASSLSMSGFNEQFF.

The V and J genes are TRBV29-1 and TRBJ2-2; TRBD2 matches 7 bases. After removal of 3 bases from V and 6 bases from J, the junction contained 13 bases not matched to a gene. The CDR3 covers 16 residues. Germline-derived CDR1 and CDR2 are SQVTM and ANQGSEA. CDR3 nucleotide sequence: TGCAGCGTTGACTTGTCGGGACTAAGGAGGTCCGGGGAGCTGTTTTTT. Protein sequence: CSVDLSGLRRSGELFF.

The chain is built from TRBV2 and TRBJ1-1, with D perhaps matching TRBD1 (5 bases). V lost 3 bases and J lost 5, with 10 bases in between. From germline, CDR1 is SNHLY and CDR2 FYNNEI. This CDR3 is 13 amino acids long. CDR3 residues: CASSDQGRTEAFF. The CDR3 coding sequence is TGTGCCAGCAGTGACCAGGGTCGGACTGAAGCTTTCTTT.

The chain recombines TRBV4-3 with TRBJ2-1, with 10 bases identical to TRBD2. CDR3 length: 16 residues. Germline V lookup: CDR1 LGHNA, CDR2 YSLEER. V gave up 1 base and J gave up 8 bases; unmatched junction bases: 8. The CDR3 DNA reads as TGCGCCAGCAGCCAAGGTTGGTCTAGCGGGGGCTATGAGCAGTTCTTC. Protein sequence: CASSQGWSSGGYEQFF.

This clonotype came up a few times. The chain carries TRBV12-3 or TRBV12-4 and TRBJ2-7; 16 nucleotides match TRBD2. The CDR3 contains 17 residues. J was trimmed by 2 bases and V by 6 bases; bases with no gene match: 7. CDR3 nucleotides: TGTGCCAGCAGCTTGGGACTAGCGGGGGGGATGGCCTACGAGCAGTACTTC. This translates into CASSLGLAGGMAYEQYF.

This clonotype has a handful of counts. The CDR3 region has the DNA TGTGCCAGCAGTTACGGTCTCTCGGCAACCGGGGAGCTGTTTTTT. Translating it yields CASSYGLSATGELFF. V usage is TRBV6-5 and J usage is TRBJ2-2; D ambiguous. Trimming pared 2 bases from V and 5 bases from J, leaving 12 bases between. Germline V gives CDR1 MNHEY, CDR2 SVGAGI. CDR3 length: 15 residues.

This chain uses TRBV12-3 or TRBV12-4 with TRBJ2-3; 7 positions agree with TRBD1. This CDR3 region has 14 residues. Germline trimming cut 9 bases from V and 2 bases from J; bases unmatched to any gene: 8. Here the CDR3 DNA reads TGTGCCAGAAAAACAGGGGCGTCCACAGATACGCAGTATTTT. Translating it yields CARKTGASTDTQYF.

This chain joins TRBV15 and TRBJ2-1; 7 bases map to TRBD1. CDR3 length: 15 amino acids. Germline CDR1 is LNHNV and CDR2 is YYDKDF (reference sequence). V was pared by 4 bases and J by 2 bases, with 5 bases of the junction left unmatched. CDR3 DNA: TGTGCCACCAGCAATATGCAGGGGGCCTACAATGAGCAGTTCTTC. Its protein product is CATSNMQGAYNEQFF.

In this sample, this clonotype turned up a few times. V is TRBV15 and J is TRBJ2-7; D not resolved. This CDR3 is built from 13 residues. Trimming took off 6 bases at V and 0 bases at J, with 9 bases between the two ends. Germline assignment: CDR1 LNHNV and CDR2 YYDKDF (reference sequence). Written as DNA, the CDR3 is TGTGCCACCAGGGTGGGTTACTCCTACGAGCAGTACTTC. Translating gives CATRVGYSYEQYF.

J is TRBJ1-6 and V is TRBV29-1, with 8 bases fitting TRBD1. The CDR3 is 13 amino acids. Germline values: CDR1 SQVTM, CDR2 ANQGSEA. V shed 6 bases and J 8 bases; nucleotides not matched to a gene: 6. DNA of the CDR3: TGCAGCGTAGCGGACAGGGCGGATTCACCCCTCCACTTT. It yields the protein CSVADRADSPLHF.

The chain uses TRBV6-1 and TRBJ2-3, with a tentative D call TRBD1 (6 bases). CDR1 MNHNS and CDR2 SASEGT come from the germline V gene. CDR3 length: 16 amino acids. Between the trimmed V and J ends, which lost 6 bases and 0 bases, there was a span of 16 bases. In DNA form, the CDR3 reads TGTGCCAGCAGAAGGACCAGGGGACGGAGCACAGATACGCAGTATTTT. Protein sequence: CASRRTRGRSTDTQYF.

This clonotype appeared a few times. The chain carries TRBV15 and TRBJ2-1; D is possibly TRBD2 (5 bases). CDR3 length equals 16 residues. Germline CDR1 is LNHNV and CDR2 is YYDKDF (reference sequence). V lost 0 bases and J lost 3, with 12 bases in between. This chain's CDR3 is CATSRDRGNLYNEQFF. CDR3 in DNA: TGTGCCACCAGCAGAGATCGAGGGAACCTCTACAATGAGCAGTTCTTC. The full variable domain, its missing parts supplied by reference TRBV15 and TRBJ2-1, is DAMVIQNPRYQVTQFGKPVTLSCSQTLNHNVMYWYQQKSSQAPKLLFHYYDKDFNNEADTPDNFQSRRPNTSFCFLDIRSPGLGDTAMYLCATSRDRGNLYNEQFFGPGTRLTVL.

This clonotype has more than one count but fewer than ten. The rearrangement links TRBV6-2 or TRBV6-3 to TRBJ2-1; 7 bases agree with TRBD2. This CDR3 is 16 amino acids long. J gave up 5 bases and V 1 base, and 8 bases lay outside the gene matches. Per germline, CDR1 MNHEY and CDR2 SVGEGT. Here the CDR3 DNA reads TGTGCCAGCAGTTACTTGGCGGGAGAGCTGAACAATGAGCAGTTCTTC. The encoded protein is CASSYLAGELNNEQFF.

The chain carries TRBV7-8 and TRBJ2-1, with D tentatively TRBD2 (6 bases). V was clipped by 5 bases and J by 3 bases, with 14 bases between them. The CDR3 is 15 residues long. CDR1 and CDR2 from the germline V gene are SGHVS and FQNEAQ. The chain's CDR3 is CASSKGQAGYNEQFF. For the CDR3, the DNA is TGTGCCAGCAGCAAAGGACAAGCGGGCTACAATGAGCAGTTCTTC.

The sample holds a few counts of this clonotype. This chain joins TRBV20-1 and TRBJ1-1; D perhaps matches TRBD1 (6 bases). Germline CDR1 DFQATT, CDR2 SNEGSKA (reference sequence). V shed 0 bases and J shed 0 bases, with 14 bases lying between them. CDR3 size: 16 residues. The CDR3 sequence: CSARDLRTVLNTEAFF. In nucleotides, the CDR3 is TGCAGTGCTAGAGACTTACGGACAGTTCTGAACACTGAAGCTTTCTTT.

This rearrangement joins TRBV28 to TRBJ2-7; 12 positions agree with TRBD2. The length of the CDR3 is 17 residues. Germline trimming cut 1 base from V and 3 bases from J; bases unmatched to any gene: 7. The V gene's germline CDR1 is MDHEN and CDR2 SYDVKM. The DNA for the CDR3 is TGTGCCAGCAGTTTATCCCCGGGACTAGCGGGTCTCTACGAGCAGTACTTC. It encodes CASSLSPGLAGLYEQYF.